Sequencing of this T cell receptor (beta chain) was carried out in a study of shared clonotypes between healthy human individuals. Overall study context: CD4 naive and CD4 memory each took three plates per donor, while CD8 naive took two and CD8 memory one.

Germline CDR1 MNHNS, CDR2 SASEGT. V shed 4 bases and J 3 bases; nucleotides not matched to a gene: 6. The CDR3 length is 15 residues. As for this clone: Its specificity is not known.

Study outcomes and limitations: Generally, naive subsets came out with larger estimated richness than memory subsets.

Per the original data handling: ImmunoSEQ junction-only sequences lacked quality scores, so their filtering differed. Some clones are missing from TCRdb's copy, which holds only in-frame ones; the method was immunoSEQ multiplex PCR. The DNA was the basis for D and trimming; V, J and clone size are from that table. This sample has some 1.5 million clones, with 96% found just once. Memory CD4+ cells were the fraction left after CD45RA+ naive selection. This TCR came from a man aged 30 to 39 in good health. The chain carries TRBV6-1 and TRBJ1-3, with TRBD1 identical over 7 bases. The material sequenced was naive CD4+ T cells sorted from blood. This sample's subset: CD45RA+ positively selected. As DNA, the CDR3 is TGTGCCAGCAGTGGGTCGACAGGGATTGGAAACACCATATATTTT. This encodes CASSGSTGIGNTIYF.